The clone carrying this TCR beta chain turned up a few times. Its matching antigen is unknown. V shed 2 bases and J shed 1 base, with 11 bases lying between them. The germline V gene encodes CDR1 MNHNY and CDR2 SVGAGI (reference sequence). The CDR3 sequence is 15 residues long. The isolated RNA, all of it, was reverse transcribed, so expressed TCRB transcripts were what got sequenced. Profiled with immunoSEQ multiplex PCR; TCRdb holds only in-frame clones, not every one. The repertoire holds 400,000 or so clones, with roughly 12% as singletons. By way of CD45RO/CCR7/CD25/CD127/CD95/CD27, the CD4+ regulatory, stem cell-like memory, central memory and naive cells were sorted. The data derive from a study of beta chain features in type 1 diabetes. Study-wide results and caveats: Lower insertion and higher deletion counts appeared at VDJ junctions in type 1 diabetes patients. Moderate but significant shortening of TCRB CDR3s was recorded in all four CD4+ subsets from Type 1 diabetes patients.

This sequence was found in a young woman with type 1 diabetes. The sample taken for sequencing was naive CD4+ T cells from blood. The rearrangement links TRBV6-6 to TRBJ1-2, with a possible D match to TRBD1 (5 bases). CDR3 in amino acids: CASSYQGTFNYGYTF. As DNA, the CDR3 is TGTGCCAGCAGTTACCAGGGAACCTTTAACTATGGCTACACCTTC.